This section outlines one T cell receptor beta chain sequence together with its context. This record comes from a study of T cell changes during pregnancy in multiple sclerosis. V gave up 0 bases and J gave up 0 bases, with 7 bases separating them. Germline V gene data show CDR1 as SGHRS and CDR2 as YFSETQ. The CDR3 contains 16 residues. Sequenced by immunoSEQ multiplex PCR; TCRdb stores in-frame clones only, minus some. The sample has just under 85,000 clones, roughly nine tenths seen once. The starting material was peripheral blood, obtained in the first trimester of pregnancy. V and J are TRBV5-1 and TRBJ2-6; no firm D call. The clonotype originates from a female donor with multiple sclerosis, enrolled in a pregnancy study. In DNA form, the CDR3 reads TGCGCCAGCAGCTTGGAGACACTCTCTGGGGCCAACGTCCTGACTTTC. Translating it yields CASSLETLSGANVLTF.